Listed below are T cell receptor beta chains from one sample, sequenced in a study of vaccination and CD4 T cells after COVID-19. The antigens for these receptors are not known. MiXCR, applied by TCRdb to the PCR reads, yields one record per CDR3 protein. The sample consists of 9,500 to 13,000 distinct CDR3 sequences, approximately 29% of them appearing once. The sequencing sample was made of CD4+ T cells from blood, cultured in vitro. The origin of the receptors is a human donor in good health. Both conserved end residues are part of each CDR3. Fields, in order: clone size, J gene, V gene, D gene, CDR3 DNA, CDR3 protein. A D gene is named only where the DNA matches it firmly. Clone sizes are given selectively: once, few, many, or a class where the clone is expanded.

>-|TRBJ1-2|TRBV10-3|TRBD1
TGTGCCATCAGTGAGTCGAAGGGACAGGGAATGGCGGGAGGCTACACCTTC
CAISESKGQGMAGGYTF
>few|TRBJ1-2|TRBV27|-
TGTGCCAGCGGAGAGACTTTCTATGGCTACACCTTC
CASGETFYGYTF
>-|TRBJ2-1|TRBV29-1|-
TGCAGCGTTGACGACTCCTACAATGAGCAGTTCTTC
CSVDDSYNEQFF
>few|TRBJ2-1|TRBV6-2/TRBV6-3|TRBD1
TGTGCCAGCAGTTCCCCGGGACAGAGTTACAATGAGCAGTTCTTC
CASSSPGQSYNEQFF
>-|TRBJ2-1|TRBV7-2|-
TGTGCCAGCAGGTCGACCGGGCCCCAATACAATGAGCAGTTCTTC
CASRSTGPQYNEQFF
>few|TRBJ2-1|TRBV20-1|-
TGCAGTGCTAGCGCCGGGTCCACAACTGGGGATGAGCAGTTCTTC
CSASAGSTTGDEQFF
>few|TRBJ2-7|TRBV7-9|TRBD1
TGTGCCAGCAGTCCTCAGGGGGCAGGCTCCGAGCAGTACTTC
CASSPQGAGSEQYF
>-|TRBJ2-1|TRBV12-3/TRBV12-4|TRBD2
TGTGCCAGCAGTTTCACTAGCGGGAGTCTTCAGTTCTTC
CASSFTSGSLQFF
>-|TRBJ2-7|TRBV11-2|-
TGTGCCAGCAGCTTTGGGGGGAGTTACGAGCAGTACTTC
CASSFGGSYEQYF
>-|TRBJ1-6|TRBV28|-
TGTGCCAGCAGTTTGGGCCGGGACATGGGCAATTCACCCCTCCACTTT
CASSLGRDMGNSPLHF
>few|TRBJ2-5|TRBV7-2|-
TGTGCCAGCAGCCGGATCGTAGGACTCCAAGAGACCCAGTACTTC
CASSRIVGLQETQYF